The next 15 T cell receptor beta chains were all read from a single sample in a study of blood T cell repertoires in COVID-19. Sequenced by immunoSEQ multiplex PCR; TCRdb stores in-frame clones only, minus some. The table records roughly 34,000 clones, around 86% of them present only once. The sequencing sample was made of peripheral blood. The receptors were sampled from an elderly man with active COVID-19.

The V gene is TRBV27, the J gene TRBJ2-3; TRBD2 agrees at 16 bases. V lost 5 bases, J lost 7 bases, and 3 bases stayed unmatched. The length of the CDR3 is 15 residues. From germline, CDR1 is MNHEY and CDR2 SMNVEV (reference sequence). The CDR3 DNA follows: TGTGCCAGCAGTGGGACTAGCGGGAGGGCCAATACGCAGTATTTT. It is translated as CASSGTSGRANTQYF.

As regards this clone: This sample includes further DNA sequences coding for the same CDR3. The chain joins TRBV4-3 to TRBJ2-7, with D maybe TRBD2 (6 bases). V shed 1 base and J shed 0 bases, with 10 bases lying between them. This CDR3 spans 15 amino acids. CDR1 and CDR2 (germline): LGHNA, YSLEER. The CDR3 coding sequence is TGCGCCAGCAGCCAAGTAGCGGATTACTCCTACGAGCAGTACTTC. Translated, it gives CASSQVADYSYEQYF.

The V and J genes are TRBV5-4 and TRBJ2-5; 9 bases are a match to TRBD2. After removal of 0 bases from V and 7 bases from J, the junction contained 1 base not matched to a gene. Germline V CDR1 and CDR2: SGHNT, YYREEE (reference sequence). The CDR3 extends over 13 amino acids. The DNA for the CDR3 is TGTGCCAGCAGCTTGGAACTAGCGGGGACCCAGTACTTC. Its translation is CASSLELAGTQYF.

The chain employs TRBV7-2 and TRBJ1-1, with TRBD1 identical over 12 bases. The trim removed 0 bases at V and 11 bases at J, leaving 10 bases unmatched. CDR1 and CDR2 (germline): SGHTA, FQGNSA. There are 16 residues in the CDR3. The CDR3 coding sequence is TGTGCCAGCAGCTTAGCGGGACAGGGGGCGCCGGGGTGGGCTTTCTTT. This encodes CASSLAGQGAPGWAFF. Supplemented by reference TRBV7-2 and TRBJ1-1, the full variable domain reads GAGVSQSPSNKVTEKGKDVELRCDPISGHTALYWYRQSLGQGLEFLIYFQGNSAPDKSGLPSDRFSAERTGGSVSTLTIQRTQQEDSAVYLCASSLAGQGAPGWAFFGQGTRLTVV.

CDR3 nucleotide sequence: TGTGCCAGCAGTGTAGCGGGAGGAAGATACAATGAGCAGTTCTTC. This codes for CASSVAGGRYNEQFF. The V and J genes are TRBV6-1 and TRBJ2-1; 10 bases are a match to TRBD2. Unmatched junction bases numbered 4, after V lost 4 bases and J lost 4 bases. Looked up from germline, CDR1 is MNHNS and CDR2 is SASEGT. The CDR3 runs 15 residues.

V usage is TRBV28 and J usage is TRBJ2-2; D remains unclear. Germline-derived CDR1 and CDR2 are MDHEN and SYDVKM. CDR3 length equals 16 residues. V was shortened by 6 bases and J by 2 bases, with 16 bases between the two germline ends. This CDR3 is CASSITGSFNTGELFF. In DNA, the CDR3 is TGTGCCAGCAGCATTACCGGGTCCTTCAACACCGGGGAGCTGTTTTTT.

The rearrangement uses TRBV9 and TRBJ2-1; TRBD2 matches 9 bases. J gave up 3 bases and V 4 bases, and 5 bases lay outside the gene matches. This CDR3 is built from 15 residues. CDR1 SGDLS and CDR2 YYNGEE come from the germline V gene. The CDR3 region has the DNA TGTGCCAGCAGCACCTTAGCGGGAGTCTACAATGAGCAGTTCTTC. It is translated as CASSTLAGVYNEQFF. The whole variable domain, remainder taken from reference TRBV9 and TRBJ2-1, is DSGVTQTPKHLITATGQRVTLRCSPRSGDLSVYWYQQSLDQGLQFLIQYYNGEERAKGNILERFSAQQFPDLHSELNLSSLELGDSALYFCASSTLAGVYNEQFFGPGTRLTVL.

Here the CDR3 DNA reads TGTGCCAGCAGTCCCGGGGCGGGAGCTCAGAGTGAGCAGTTCTTC. Its protein is CASSPGAGAQSEQFF. The chain joins TRBV6-6 to TRBJ2-1, with TRBD2 matching 7 bases. J was trimmed by 9 bases and V by 5 bases; bases with no gene match: 13. The CDR3 has 15 amino acids. The germline CDR1 and CDR2 sequences are MNHNY and SVGAGI (reference sequence).

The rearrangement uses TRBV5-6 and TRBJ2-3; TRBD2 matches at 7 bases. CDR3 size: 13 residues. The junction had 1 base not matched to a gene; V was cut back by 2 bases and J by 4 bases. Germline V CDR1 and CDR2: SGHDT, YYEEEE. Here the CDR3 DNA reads TGTGCCAGCAGCTTACTAGCGCCAGATACGCAGTATTTT. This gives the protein CASSLLAPDTQYF.

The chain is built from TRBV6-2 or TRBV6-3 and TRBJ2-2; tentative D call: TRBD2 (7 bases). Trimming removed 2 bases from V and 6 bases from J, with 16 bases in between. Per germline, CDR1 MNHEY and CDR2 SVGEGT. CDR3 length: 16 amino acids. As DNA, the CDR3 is TGTGCCAGCAGTTACCGAGTTCTCGGGGGGCCCGGGGAGCTGTTTTTT. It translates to CASSYRVLGGPGELFF.

CDR3 region: CASSPPRDRGEKLFF. The CDR3 bases are TGTGCCAGCAGTCCCCCCCGGGACAGGGGAGAAAAACTGTTTTTT. The chain recombines TRBV6-5 with TRBJ1-4, with 10 bases fitting TRBD1. The ends lost 5 bases at V and 8 bases at J; junction bases unmatched: 8. The germline V gene encodes CDR1 MNHEY and CDR2 SVGAGI. The CDR3 is 15 residues long.

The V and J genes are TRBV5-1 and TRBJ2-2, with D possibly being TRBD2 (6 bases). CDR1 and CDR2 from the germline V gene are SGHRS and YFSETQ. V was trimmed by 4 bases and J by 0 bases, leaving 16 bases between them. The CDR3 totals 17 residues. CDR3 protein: CASSPSGTASNTGELFF. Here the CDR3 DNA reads TGCGCCAGCAGCCCCTCGGGGACTGCATCGAACACCGGGGAGCTGTTTTTT. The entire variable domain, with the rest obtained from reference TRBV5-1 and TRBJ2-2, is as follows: KAGVTQTPRYLIKTRGQQVTLSCSPISGHRSVSWYQQTPGQGLQFLFEYFSETQRNKGNFPGRFSGRQFSNSRSEMNVSTLELGDSALYLCASSPSGTASNTGELFFGEGSRLTVL.

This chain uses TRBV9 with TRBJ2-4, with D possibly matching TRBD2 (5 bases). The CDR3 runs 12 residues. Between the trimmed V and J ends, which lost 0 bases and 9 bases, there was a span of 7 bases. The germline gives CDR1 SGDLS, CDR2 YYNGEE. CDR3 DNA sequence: TGTGCCAGCAGCGTAGCAGAGGGCATTCAGTACTTC. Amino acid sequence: CASSVAEGIQYF.

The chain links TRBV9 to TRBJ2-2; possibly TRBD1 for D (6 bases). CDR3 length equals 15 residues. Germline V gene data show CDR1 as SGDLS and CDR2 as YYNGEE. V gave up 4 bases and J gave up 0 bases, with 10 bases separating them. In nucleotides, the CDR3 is TGTGCCAGCAGCCAGGGACATACGAACACCGGGGAGCTGTTTTTT. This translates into CASSQGHTNTGELFF.

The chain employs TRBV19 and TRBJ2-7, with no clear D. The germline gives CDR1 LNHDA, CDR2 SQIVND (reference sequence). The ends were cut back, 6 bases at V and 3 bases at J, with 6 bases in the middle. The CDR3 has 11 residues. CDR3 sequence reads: CASRAVYEQYF. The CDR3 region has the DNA TGTGCCAGTAGGGCAGTCTACGAGCAGTACTTC.